The 29 T cell receptor beta chains in this list originate from one sample, sequenced in a study of cytomegalovirus exposure and HLA in healthy donors. Profiling relied on immunoSEQ multiplex PCR, and the TCRdb table lists in-frame clones only, not all of them. The data contain about 110,000 clones, approximately 96% of them seen just once; the ten biggest clones take up roughly 0.67%. Sequenced sample: PBMCs. The receptor set was obtained from a woman aged 18 to 35 in good health and CMV-seronegative.

This rearrangement joins TRBV2 to TRBJ1-2; no clear D gene. The CDR3 is 14 residues long. The V and J ends lost 2 bases and 4 bases respectively, with 11 bases between them. Germline lookup yields CDR1 SNHLY and CDR2 FYNNEI. The CDR3 DNA follows: TGTGCCAGCAGTGAACCGGGAACCATCTATGGCTACACCTTC. This gives the protein CASSEPGTIYGYTF.

This sequence joins TRBV9 and TRBJ2-3; D remains ambiguous. The CDR3 length is 16 residues. Looked up from germline, CDR1 is SGDLS and CDR2 is YYNGEE. Trimming shortened V by 3 bases and J by 0 bases, and 14 bases separated the two germline ends. As DNA, the CDR3 is TGTGCCAGCAGCGCGGAAACTACCCCTAGCACAGATACGCAGTATTTT. Translation gives CASSAETTPSTDTQYF.

The V and J genes are TRBV6-5 and TRBJ2-1; TRBD2 agrees at 9 bases. Germline V gene data show CDR1 as MNHEY and CDR2 as SVGAGI. Trimming took 6 bases from V and 8 from J; bases not matched to a gene: 8. The CDR3 has 14 amino acids. CDR3 bases: TGTGCCAGCAGACGGGGACTAGCAGGCGATGAGCAGTTCTTC. Translation gives CASRRGLAGDEQFF.

CDR3 nucleotides: TGTGCCAGCAGCCCCCTAGCGGGGACTGCGAACACCGGGGAGCTGTTTTTT. Its protein product is CASSPLAGTANTGELFF. The rearrangement uses TRBV2 and TRBJ2-2; 9 bases match TRBD2. Trimming removed 6 bases from V and 0 bases from J; junction bases left unmatched: 8. This CDR3 region has 17 residues. Germline-derived CDR1 and CDR2 are SNHLY and FYNNEI.

This chain uses TRBV2 with TRBJ2-1, with D maybe TRBD2 (5 bases). Per the germline V gene, CDR1 is SNHLY and CDR2 is FYNNEI. This CDR3 comprises 12 residues. V was pared by 5 bases and J by 12 bases, with 14 bases between. CDR3 bases: TGTGCCAGCAGTACCGACCGTGGAGGGCAGTTCTTC. It encodes CASSTDRGGQFF. Variable domain in full (rest from reference TRBV2 and TRBJ2-1): EPEVTQTPSHQVTQMGQEVILRCVPISNHLYFYWYRQILGQKVEFLVSFYNNEISEKSEIFDDQFSVERPDGSNFTLKIRSTKLEDSAMYFCASSTDRGGQFFGPGTRLTVL.

The chain employs TRBV5-6 and TRBJ1-2; D gene ambiguous. This CDR3 has 17 residues. V was shortened by 1 base and J by 2 bases, with 18 bases between the two germline ends. The germline gives CDR1 SGHDT, CDR2 YYEEEE. CDR3 bases: TGTGCCAGCAGCTTGAATGGGTATGACCAGGAAAACTATGGCTACACCTTC. Translating gives CASSLNGYDQENYGYTF.

This chain uses TRBV14 with TRBJ2-7; tentative D call: TRBD2 (5 bases). The CDR3 length is 15 residues. Germline V gene lookup returns CDR1 SGHDN and CDR2 FVKESK. Between the trimmed V and J ends, which lost 3 bases and 7 bases, there was a span of 19 bases. Here the CDR3 DNA reads TGTGCCAGCAGCCACCGCCGACTACCACCGGGGGAGCAGTACTTC. The encoded protein is CASSHRRLPPGEQYF.

This sequence joins TRBV9 and TRBJ2-3; 7 nucleotides line up with TRBD2. CDR3 length: 15 amino acids. Per germline, CDR1 SGDLS and CDR2 YYNGEE. Losses at the gene ends were 0 bases for V and 3 bases for J; bases not matched to a gene: 4. CDR3: CASSVAWGGTDTQYF. In DNA form, the CDR3 reads TGTGCCAGCAGCGTAGCGTGGGGGGGGACAGATACGCAGTATTTT.

This chain uses TRBV10-3 with TRBJ1-4; the match to TRBD1 covers 9 bases. The germline V gene has CDR1 ENHRY and CDR2 SYGVKD. The V segment lost 4 bases and the J segment 6 bases; nucleotides outside the gene matches: 6. The CDR3 runs to 15 residues. The chain's CDR3 is CAISGGQGLYEKLFF. CDR3 coding DNA: TGTGCCATCAGTGGGGGACAGGGACTTTATGAAAAACTGTTTTTT.

The chain is built from TRBV30 and TRBJ1-5; 7 bases align to TRBD1. The V gene's germline CDR1 is GTSNPN and CDR2 SVGIG (reference sequence). The CDR3 sequence is 16 residues long. With V trimmed by 2 bases and J by 3 bases, 10 bases remained unmatched. CDR3 residues: CAWSITGAAYNQPQHF. In DNA form, the CDR3 reads TGTGCCTGGAGTATTACAGGGGCGGCTTACAATCAGCCCCAGCATTTT.

The chain recombines TRBV6-5 with TRBJ1-6, with TRBD1 matching 11 bases. The CDR3 consists of 16 residues. After removal of 0 bases from V and 9 bases from J, the junction contained 4 bases not matched to a gene. Germline V gene data show CDR1 as MNHEY and CDR2 as SVGAGI. The CDR3: CASSYSPDRGRSPLHF. The DNA of the CDR3 is TGTGCCAGCAGTTACTCGCCGGACAGGGGGCGTTCACCCCTCCACTTT.

V and J are TRBV29-1 and TRBJ2-7; TRBD2 matches at 7 bases. This CDR3 region has 12 residues. With V trimmed by 7 bases and J by 4 bases, 7 bases remained unmatched. Germline lookup yields CDR1 SQVTM and CDR2 ANQGSEA. The CDR3 loop is CSAATSRYEQYF. The CDR3 nucleotides are TGCAGCGCCGCGACTAGCAGGTACGAGCAGTACTTC.

Regarding this clone: Other DNA sequences in this sample translate to the same CDR3. This chain uses TRBV5-6 with TRBJ2-3; tentative D call: TRBD2 (7 bases). The V and J ends lost 4 bases and 2 bases respectively, with 11 bases between them. Germline V CDR1 and CDR2: SGHDT, YYEEEE. The CDR3 is 14 residues long. The CDR3 nucleotides are TGTGCCAGCAGCCGTCGGGGGGCCACAGATACGCAGTATTTT. It encodes CASSRRGATDTQYF. The whole variable domain, filled in from reference TRBV5-6 and TRBJ2-3, reads DAGVTQSPTHLIKTRGQQVTLRCSPKSGHDTVSWYQQALGQGPQFIFQYYEEEERQRGNFPDRFSGHQFPNYSSELNVNALLLGDSALYLCASSRRGATDTQYFGPGTRLTVL.

The gene calls are TRBV7-2 and TRBJ2-5; 7 bases fit TRBD2. Trimming took 5 bases from V and 2 from J; bases not matched to a gene: 5. The CDR3 runs to 14 residues. The germline CDR1 and CDR2 sequences are SGHTA and FQGNSA. CDR3 loop: CASSPAGLQETQYF. The CDR3 bases are TGTGCCAGCAGCCCAGCGGGACTGCAAGAGACCCAGTACTTC.

The rearrangement joins TRBV6-1 to TRBJ1-6; 8 positions match TRBD1. Per the germline V gene, CDR1 is MNHNS and CDR2 is SASEGT. The CDR3 spans 16 residues. The ends lost 6 bases at V and 9 bases at J; junction bases unmatched: 13. This chain's CDR3 is CASRETPGQGISPLHF. Here the CDR3 DNA reads TGTGCCAGCAGAGAAACCCCTGGACAGGGAATTTCACCCCTCCACTTT.

J is TRBJ2-5 and V is TRBV27, with D possibly being TRBD1 (6 bases). The end of the DNA aligns better with TRBJ2-7, so the J call may be wrong. Germline CDR1 MNHEY, CDR2 SMNVEV (reference sequence). The CDR3 runs to 16 residues. The CDR3 coding sequence is TGTGCCAGCAGTGCCCAGGGGTATCAGGACTCCTACGAGCAGTACTTC. It codes for CASSAQGYQDSYEQYF.

The chain combines TRBV5-4 with TRBJ1-5, with TRBD1 identical over 9 bases. Trimming cost V 0 bases and J 3 bases; bases outside gene matches: 13. Germline lookup yields CDR1 SGHNT and CDR2 YYREEE (reference sequence). The CDR3 is made up of 19 amino acids. The CDR3 DNA is TGTGCCAGCAGCTTGGCCATGTGGGACAGGGTGATTAACAATCAGCCCCAGCATTTT. Its translation is CASSLAMWDRVINNQPQHF.

The chain carries TRBV10-3 and TRBJ2-3; 15 bases map to TRBD2. This CDR3 region has 17 residues. Trimming cost V 4 bases and J 3 bases; bases outside gene matches: 5. Germline V lookup: CDR1 ENHRY, CDR2 SYGVKD. CDR3 bases: TGTGCCATCAGTGGCGGACTAGCGGGGGGGCCAACAGATACGCAGTATTTT. The encoded protein is CAISGGLAGGPTDTQYF.

The V call is TRBV4-2, the J call TRBJ2-5; TRBD2 aligns across 9 bases. J lost 2 bases, V lost 0 bases, and 7 bases had no gene match. Germline V lookup: CDR1 LGHNA, CDR2 YNFKEQ. The CDR3 length is 17 residues. The CDR3 reads CASSQDPQRGAQETQYF. CDR3 bases: TGTGCCAGCAGCCAAGATCCCCAGCGGGGGGCTCAAGAGACCCAGTACTTC.

This sequence joins TRBV27 and TRBJ2-1; TRBD1 matches 12 bases. Germline CDR1 MNHEY, CDR2 SMNVEV (reference sequence). The CDR3 spans 18 residues. Trimming at V came to 2 bases and at J to 8 bases, leaving 13 bases not matched to a gene. DNA for the CDR3: TGTGCCAGCAGTTTACAAACTTCCGGGACAGGGGGCTTGGATGAGCAGTTCTTC. Encoded protein: CASSLQTSGTGGLDEQFF.

The CDR3 DNA reads TGTGCCTTCACCGTCGCCCGGGACAGTGAAGCTTTCTTT. Translation gives CAFTVARDSEAFF. The chain uses TRBV30 and TRBJ1-1; 7 bases fit TRBD1. Germline CDR1 and CDR2: GTSNPN and SVGIG (reference sequence). This CDR3 has 13 amino acids. Trimming at V came to 7 bases and at J to 7 bases, leaving 12 bases not matched to a gene.

This clone appeared once. CDR3: CASSTGTGYSEQYF. In DNA form, the CDR3 reads TGTGCCAGCAGTACGGGGACAGGATATTCCGAGCAGTACTTC. The V call is TRBV28, the J call TRBJ2-7, with 8 bases lining up with TRBD1. The CDR3 sequence is 14 residues long. Germline assignment: CDR1 MDHEN and CDR2 SYDVKM. Germline trimming cut 5 bases from V and 6 bases from J; bases unmatched to any gene: 9.

This sequence joins TRBV11-2 and TRBJ2-5, with D perhaps matching TRBD2 (6 bases). Germline CDR1 is SGHAT and CDR2 is FQNNGV. V was shortened by 7 bases and J by 0 bases, with 12 bases between the two germline ends. This CDR3 region has 14 residues. The CDR3 region has the DNA TGTGCCAGCAACCCCGCGGGGAACCAAGAGACCCAGTACTTC. Its translation: CASNPAGNQETQYF. Together with reference TRBV11-2 and TRBJ2-5, the CDR3 gives the full variable domain: EAGVAQSPRYKIIEKRQSVAFWCNPISGHATLYWYQQILGQGPKLLIQFQNNGVVDDSQLPKDRFSAERLKGVDSTLKIQPAKLEDSAVYLCASNPAGNQETQYFGPGTRLLVL.

The chain uses TRBV2 and TRBJ1-3; 11 bases map to TRBD1. Germline trimming cut 6 bases from V and 3 bases from J; bases unmatched to any gene: 7. The CDR3 sequence is 16 residues long. Germline V gene data show CDR1 as SNHLY and CDR2 as FYNNEI. The CDR3, as DNA: TGTGCCAGCAGGGATCGGGGGACAGGGGGTGGAAACACCATATATTTT. It specifies CASRDRGTGGGNTIYF.

The chain joins TRBV5-1 to TRBJ1-1; perhaps TRBD1 as D (5 bases). V was clipped by 6 bases and J by 4 bases, with 22 bases between them. The CDR3 has 16 amino acids. Germline values: CDR1 SGHRS, CDR2 YFSETQ. CDR3 coding DNA: TGCGCCAGCAAGGCAGGGCCCCTAACAATGGGCACTGAAGCTTTCTTT. It translates to CASKAGPLTMGTEAFF. The variable domain in full, completed from reference TRBV5-1 and TRBJ1-1, reads KAGVTQTPRYLIKTRGQQVTLSCSPISGHRSVSWYQQTPGQGLQFLFEYFSETQRNKGNFPGRFSGRQFSNSRSEMNVSTLELGDSALYLCASKAGPLTMGTEAFFGQGTRLTVV.

This chain connects TRBV14 to TRBJ2-2, with no clear D. This CDR3 contains 14 residues. The germline gives CDR1 SGHDN, CDR2 FVKESK. The ends were cut back, 4 bases at V and 7 bases at J, with 13 bases in the middle. The CDR3, as DNA: TGTGCCAGCAGCCCGATCTTGGTCGGCGGGGAGCTGTTTTTT. It is translated as CASSPILVGGELFF.

The count of this clone is one. V usage is TRBV15 and J usage is TRBJ1-2, with 8 bases aligning to TRBD1. The CDR3 has 17 amino acids. Losses at the gene ends were 0 bases for V and 0 bases for J; bases not matched to a gene: 6. CDR1 is LNHNV and CDR2 is YYDKDF in the germline V gene (reference sequence). The CDR3 is CATSRDRRGPTNYGYTF. The CDR3 nucleotides read TGTGCCACCAGCAGAGATCGCAGGGGGCCTACTAACTATGGCTACACCTTC.

The chain has TRBV18 and TRBJ1-5, with D perhaps TRBD1 (5 bases). There are 14 residues in the CDR3. Trimming took off 3 bases at V and 2 bases at J, with 8 bases between the two ends. The germline CDR1 and CDR2 sequences are KGHSH and LQKENI. In DNA form, the CDR3 reads TGTGCCAGCTCACCTGGCAGGGGCAATCAGCCCCAGCATTTT. This translates into CASSPGRGNQPQHF.

In its sample, this clone was seen once. A read error may produce the germline difference seen at one junction end. The chain's CDR3 is CASSSNNEQFF. In DNA form, the CDR3 reads TGTGCCAGCAGCTCCAACAATGAGCAGTTCTTC. V is TRBV7-9 and J is TRBJ2-1, with D uncertain. This CDR3 is 11 amino acids long. Germline assignment: CDR1 SEHNR and CDR2 FQNEAQ (reference sequence).